The 23 T cell receptor beta chains presented below share a single source sample, sequenced in a study of T-cell reconstitution after alpha-beta-depleted transplantation in children. Unique molecular identifiers tagged the TCRbeta library. TCRdb itself ran the PCR reads through MiXCR, one entry per CDR3 protein. The sample lists fewer than 400,000 distinct CDR3 sequences; over 20% were seen once. The sequenced sample was PBMCs from the stem cell graft donor, obtained from the stem cell graft. The receptor source for this set is a human donor who donated a stem cell graft to a child with acute myeloid leukemia.

There are a few counts of this clonotype. The chain links TRBV7-8 to TRBJ1-1; 9 bases align to TRBD1. CDR1 and CDR2 (germline): SGHVS, FQNEAQ. CDR3 length equals 15 residues. The trim removed 2 bases at V and 11 bases at J, leaving 12 bases unmatched. The CDR3 nucleotides read TGTGCCAGCAGCTTATTCCGGACAGGGGCCAGAGATGCTTTCTTT. Amino acid sequence: CASSLFRTGARDAFF.

This clonotype was counted many times. The chain recombines TRBV20-1 with TRBJ2-7; tentatively, D is TRBD1 or TRBD2 (5 bases each). Germline-derived CDR1 and CDR2 are DFQATT and SNEGSKA (reference sequence). The germline V and J ends were trimmed by 1 base and 5 bases, with 12 bases remaining between them. This CDR3 spans 13 amino acids. CDR3 in amino acids: CSARVPGAHEQYF. DNA of the CDR3: TGCAGTGCTAGAGTTCCCGGGGCCCACGAGCAGTACTTC.

Ten or more counts support this clonotype. J is TRBJ2-7 and V is TRBV29-1; the match to TRBD2 covers 8 bases. CDR1 and CDR2 from the germline V gene are SQVTM and ANQGSEA. The V gene end was trimmed by 4 bases and the J gene end by 6 bases; junction bases not matched to a gene: 17. This CDR3 spans 16 amino acids. The CDR3 here is CSVGSLAGFLGGEQYF. Written as DNA, the CDR3 is TGCAGCGTTGGAAGTCTAGCGGGCTTTCTAGGGGGCGAGCAGTACTTC.

The rearrangement uses TRBV9 and TRBJ2-1; 9 nucleotides match TRBD2. The germline V gene has CDR1 SGDLS and CDR2 YYNGEE. V was pared by 7 bases and J by 9 bases, with 23 bases of the junction left unmatched. There are 18 residues in the CDR3. CDR3 amino acids: CASRAGQGLPSGKVEQFF. The CDR3 region has the DNA TGTGCCAGCCGAGCGGGGCAGGGGCTCCCTAGCGGGAAGGTTGAGCAGTTCTTC.

The chain has TRBV28 and TRBJ2-7; 12 positions agree with TRBD2. The CDR3 is 16 amino acids. The V and J ends lost 4 bases and 7 bases, in that order; junction bases with no gene match: 11. Germline lookup yields CDR1 MDHEN and CDR2 SYDVKM. CDR3 nucleotides: TGTGCCAGCAGTTCAGATTCGACTAGCGGGAGATCGGAGCAGTACTTC. Residues: CASSSDSTSGRSEQYF.

The V call is TRBV7-6, the J call TRBJ2-5, with no clear D. The CDR3 is 13 amino acids. Germline V CDR1 and CDR2: SGHVS, FNYEAQ. This CDR3 reads CAPETRPWETQYF. The CDR3 nucleotides are TGTGCACCCGAGACCAGGCCCTGGGAGACCCAGTACTTC.

This chain uses TRBV7-9 with TRBJ2-2; D gene ambiguous. Trimming shortened V by 5 bases and J by 1 base, and 14 bases separated the two germline ends. The CDR3 is made up of 16 amino acids. Germline CDR1 SEHNR, CDR2 FQNEAQ (reference sequence). The DNA for the CDR3 is TGTGCCAGCAGCCCCAAGCCCTCCGGGAACACCGGGGAGCTGTTTTTT. It is translated as CASSPKPSGNTGELFF.

The chain uses TRBV24-1 and TRBJ2-4; 10 nucleotides align to TRBD1. Germline CDR1 is KGHDR and CDR2 is SFDVKD. With 4 bases clipped from V and 9 bases from J, the junction kept 8 bases outside the gene matches. This CDR3 has 15 residues. CDR3: CATSDTRQGAVIQYF. DNA for the CDR3: TGTGCCACCAGTGACACACGACAGGGGGCAGTCATTCAGTACTTC.

The J gene is TRBJ2-7, the V gene TRBV10-3; 8 bases agree with TRBD1. The CDR3 covers 14 residues. V dropped 1 base and J dropped 6; count of bases not matched to a gene: 5. Germline V lookup: CDR1 ENHRY, CDR2 SYGVKD. CDR3 coding DNA: TGTGCCATCAGTGAGTGGCAGGGGGCGCCCGAGCAGTACTTC. This translates into CAISEWQGAPEQYF.

This chain connects TRBV12-3 or TRBV12-4 to TRBJ2-7; 10 bases align to TRBD1. This CDR3 has 15 amino acids. V lost 6 bases, J lost 2 bases, and 7 bases stayed unmatched. CDR3 DNA sequence: TGTGCCAGCAGCCTGACAGGGGGCGTCACCTACGAGCAGTACTTC. Protein: CASSLTGGVTYEQYF.

This clonotype was seen many times. The rearrangement links TRBV5-8 to TRBJ2-1; D possibly corresponds to TRBD1 (6 bases). This CDR3 is 14 amino acids long. CDR1 and CDR2 (germline): SGHTS, YDEGEE. Trimming pared 1 base from V and 3 bases from J, leaving 8 bases between. The CDR3, as DNA: TGTGCCAGCAGCTTGAGGGGGAACTACAATGAGCAGTTCTTC. Its translation: CASSLRGNYNEQFF.

This rearrangement joins TRBV7-9 to TRBJ2-7, with 7 nucleotides matching TRBD1. This CDR3 has 13 amino acids. V was pared by 5 bases and J by 3 bases, with 4 bases of the junction left unmatched. Germline CDR1 is SEHNR and CDR2 is FQNEAQ (reference sequence). The CDR3 sequence: CASSMGQNYEQYF. In nucleotides, the CDR3 is TGTGCCAGCAGCATGGGACAGAACTACGAGCAGTACTTC.

V usage is TRBV7-9 and J usage is TRBJ2-3; D remains unclear. V was shortened by 5 bases and J by 2 bases, with 8 bases between the two germline ends. CDR3 size: 13 residues. Germline CDR1 SEHNR, CDR2 FQNEAQ (reference sequence). The CDR3 protein is CASSPTYTDTQYF. The CDR3 DNA sequence: TGTGCCAGCAGCCCAACTTACACAGATACGCAGTATTTT. Variable domain in full (rest from reference TRBV7-9 and TRBJ2-3): DTGVSQNPRHKITKRGQNVTFRCDPISEHNRLYWYRQTLGQGPEFLTYFQNEAQLEKSRLLSDRFSAERPKGSFSTLEIQRTEQGDSAMYLCASSPTYTDTQYFGPGTRLTVL.

The rearrangement uses TRBV25-1 and TRBJ1-5; no firm D call. V was cut by 8 bases and J by 4 bases, with 15 bases left in between. The CDR3 consists of 14 residues. Germline CDR1 reads MGHDK; CDR2 reads SYGVNS. The CDR3 DNA sequence: TGTGCCAGCTGCTGGACGGAGGATAATCAGCCCCAGCATTTT. Translation gives CASCWTEDNQPQHF.

This clonotype was counted many times. This chain uses TRBV12-3 or TRBV12-4 with TRBJ2-5, with 13 bases lining up with TRBD2. The CDR3 is 15 amino acids. V dropped 5 bases and J dropped 5; count of bases not matched to a gene: 5. CDR3 sequence (DNA): TGTGCCAGCAGTCCAGGACTAGCGGGAGAGGAGACCCAGTACTTC. Protein product: CASSPGLAGEETQYF.

The rearrangement uses TRBV4-1 and TRBJ1-3; TRBD1 matches 7 bases. Trimming took 2 bases from V and 0 from J; bases not matched to a gene: 1. Looked up from germline, CDR1 is MGHRA and CDR2 is YSYEKL. This CDR3 has 15 residues. This CDR3 reads CASSQTGVSGNTIYF. The CDR3 coding sequence is TGCGCCAGCAGCCAAACAGGGGTCTCTGGAAACACCATATATTTT.

This chain uses TRBV7-9 with TRBJ1-4, with 9 bases fitting TRBD1. Trimming took 5 bases from V and 5 from J; bases not matched to a gene: 9. The CDR3 is made up of 16 amino acids. The germline V gene has CDR1 SEHNR and CDR2 FQNEAQ (reference sequence). For the CDR3, the DNA is TGTGCCAGCAGCCGATTACCGGGACAGGGCAATGAAAAACTGTTTTTT. Protein: CASSRLPGQGNEKLFF. Drawing the rest from reference TRBV7-9 and TRBJ1-4, the complete variable domain is DTGVSQNPRHKITKRGQNVTFRCDPISEHNRLYWYRQTLGQGPEFLTYFQNEAQLEKSRLLSDRFSAERPKGSFSTLEIQRTEQGDSAMYLCASSRLPGQGNEKLFFGSGTQLSVL.

This clonotype was recorded at least ten times. The V and J genes are TRBV10-3 and TRBJ1-2; 8 positions agree with TRBD1. The CDR3 consists of 12 residues. Germline V gene data show CDR1 as ENHRY and CDR2 as SYGVKD. Unmatched junction bases numbered 5, after V lost 6 bases and J lost 8 bases. The CDR3 sequence is CAISPDREGYTF. The CDR3 DNA sequence: TGTGCCATCAGCCCGGACAGGGAGGGCTACACCTTC.

This clonotype has more than one count but fewer than ten. The rearrangement joins TRBV20-1 to TRBJ2-7; 10 bases map to TRBD2. This CDR3 has 13 amino acids. The ends lost 5 bases at V and 3 bases at J; junction bases unmatched: 4. Germline V gene lookup returns CDR1 DFQATT and CDR2 SNEGSKA (reference sequence). The CDR3 sequence: CSAPSGSYYEQYF. CDR3 nucleotides: TGCAGTGCTCCTAGCGGGAGTTACTACGAGCAGTACTTC.

This clonotype was recorded many times. The chain employs TRBV6-4 and TRBJ2-1; 10 nucleotides line up with TRBD2. The germline V gene has CDR1 MRHNA and CDR2 SNTAGT. The CDR3 totals 13 residues. J gave up 8 bases and V 3 bases, and 1 base lay outside the gene matches. This CDR3 is CASSEGTSDEQFF. The DNA of the CDR3 is TGTGCCAGCAGTGAGGGGACTAGCGATGAGCAGTTCTTC.

This clonotype has only a few counts. The rearrangement uses TRBV2 and TRBJ1-1; D perhaps matches TRBD1 (5 bases). The length of the CDR3 is 12 residues. Germline V gene lookup returns CDR1 SNHLY and CDR2 FYNNEI. The V gene lost 4 bases and the J gene lost 5 bases, with 8 bases spanning the gap. The CDR3 coding sequence is TGTGCCAGCAGTGGGACAAGGACTGAAGCTTTCTTT. Translation gives CASSGTRTEAFF.

The chain is built from TRBV6-2 or TRBV6-3 and TRBJ2-3, with 11 bases fitting TRBD2. This CDR3 contains 21 residues. Germline CDR1 and CDR2: MNHEY and SVGEGT. V gave up 8 bases and J gave up 0 bases; unmatched junction bases: 22. DNA of the CDR3: TGTGCCAGCGCCCTTCGGATCACTAGCGGGAGTTCCGGCCCGAGCACAGATACGCAGTATTTT. Translated, it gives CASALRITSGSSGPSTDTQYF.

This clonotype was seen repeatedly, ten times or more. V and J are TRBV7-2 and TRBJ2-3; 10 bases line up with TRBD2. The CDR3 has 16 amino acids. Trimming removed 0 bases from V and 3 bases from J; junction bases left unmatched: 3. Germline lookup yields CDR1 SGHTA and CDR2 FQGNSA. CDR3 amino acids: CASSLAGLARTDTQYF. The CDR3 DNA follows: TGTGCCAGCAGCTTAGCGGGACTAGCGAGGACAGATACGCAGTATTTT. Filled out from reference TRBV7-2 and TRBJ2-3, the complete variable domain reads GAGVSQSPSNKVTEKGKDVELRCDPISGHTALYWYRQSLGQGLEFLIYFQGNSAPDKSGLPSDRFSAERTGGSVSTLTIQRTQQEDSAVYLCASSLAGLARTDTQYFGPGTRLTVL.